The following is a TCR beta chain sequence with its context. CDR1 is SNHLY, CDR2 FYNNEI, per germline. V lost 2 bases and J 8 bases, leaving 9 bases between the germline ends. The CDR3 sequence is 13 residues long. The data belong to a study of blood T cell repertoires in COVID-19. About the research overall: Spain, Italy and the United States supplied samples that represented acute and convalescent COVID-19. In each case, the material was cDNA or gDNA derived from T cells, B-cell-depleted T cells, or PBMCs.

In the source study's methods: By means of reference gene primer amplification, nucleated cell counts were estimated. Measured with immunoSEQ multiplex PCR; TCRdb has only the in-frame clones, and not every one. D and trimming were read from the DNA, whereas the V and J calls and clone size are those reported in that table. The top ten clones hold 20% of a sample with about 190,000 clones, roughly 80% of them seen once. The V and J genes are TRBV2 and TRBJ2-2, with D uncertain. The receptor was derived from a human donor in a cohort sampled during active COVID-19. Material for sequencing was peripheral blood. CDR3 in amino acids: CASSEISRGELFF. CDR3 nucleotide sequence: TGTGCCAGCAGTGAAATCTCCCGTGGGGAGCTGTTTTTT.